This T cell receptor beta chain originates from a study of blood T cell repertoires in COVID-19. Germline V gene lookup returns CDR1 MDHEN and CDR2 SYDVKM. This CDR3 region has 15 residues. J lost 7 bases, V lost 7 bases, and 11 bases had no gene match. Sequencing used immunoSEQ multiplex PCR; TCRdb keeps in-frame clones, though not all of them. In the table there are fewer than 250,000 clones, roughly four fifths of which are singletons. This TCR was recovered from a woman aged 40 to 49 with acute or convalescent COVID-19. The rearrangement joins TRBV28 to TRBJ2-1; 9 bases are shared with TRBD1. What was sequenced was peripheral blood. The CDR3 nucleotides are TGTGCCAGCAAGTCCCTTGGGACAGGGCAGAATGAGCAGTTCTTC. It codes for CASKSLGTGQNEQFF.